The next 6 T cell receptor beta chains were all read from a single sample in a study of T cell responses to AZD1222 COVID-19 vaccine. The repertoire was sequenced with immunoSEQ multiplex PCR; TCRdb's copy has only in-frame clones and lacks some. The profile shows around 270,000 clones, 90% to 95% of them singletons. Sequences were derived from peripheral blood, sampled 28 days after the second AZD1222 dose. The receptors originated from an adult who received the AZD1222 COVID-19 vaccine.

The rearrangement links TRBV19 to TRBJ1-1; possible D gene TRBD1, 6 bases. Germline V gives CDR1 LNHDA, CDR2 SQIVND (reference sequence). Trimming stripped 5 bases from V and 4 bases from J, with 11 bases between. The CDR3 is made up of 13 amino acids. The CDR3 bases are TGTGCCAGTAGTCCCACGGGGGCCACTGAAGCTTTCTTT. Its protein product is CASSPTGATEAFF.

V gene TRBV2 combines with J gene TRBJ1-2; 9 nucleotides align to TRBD1. CDR3 size: 15 residues. The germline gives CDR1 SNHLY, CDR2 FYNNEI. Trimming took 1 base from V and 4 from J; bases not matched to a gene: 4. CDR3 coding DNA: TGTGCCAGCAGTGAAGAACAGGGGGCGCGCTATGGCTACACCTTC. Amino acids: CASSEEQGARYGYTF.

The rearrangement joins TRBV9 to TRBJ2-2; perhaps D is TRBD1 or TRBD2 (5 bases each). This CDR3 comprises 15 residues. Trimming removed 7 bases at V and 0 bases at J, with 13 bases between. Germline CDR1 reads SGDLS; CDR2 reads YYNGEE. The CDR3 is CASSGTYANTGELFF. The CDR3 region has the DNA TGTGCCAGCTCCGGGACGTACGCGAACACCGGGGAGCTGTTTTTT.

V usage is TRBV11-2 and J usage is TRBJ1-5; 9 positions match TRBD1. The V and J ends lost 5 bases and 4 bases, in that order; junction bases with no gene match: 3. Per germline, CDR1 SGHAT and CDR2 FQNNGV. This CDR3 has 14 amino acids. This CDR3 reads CASSAGTGNQPQHF. In DNA, the CDR3 is TGTGCCAGCAGCGCCGGGACAGGGAATCAGCCCCAGCATTTT.

This chain uses TRBV28 with TRBJ1-5; 7 bases line up with TRBD1. V lost 3 bases to trimming and J lost 4 bases; unmatched junction nucleotides: 6. This CDR3 region has 15 residues. Per germline, CDR1 MDHEN and CDR2 SYDVKM. This chain's CDR3 is CASSLTGRINQPQHF. In DNA, the CDR3 is TGTGCCAGCAGTTTGACAGGGAGGATAAATCAGCCCCAGCATTTT.

The chain combines TRBV13 with TRBJ2-3; D possibly corresponds to TRBD2 (5 bases). The CDR3 loop spans 14 amino acids. The germline V gene has CDR1 PRHDT and CDR2 FYEKMQ (reference sequence). V lost 5 bases to trimming and J lost 10 bases, with 19 bases between them. CDR3 coding DNA: TGTGCCAGCAGCCCTTTGGGGAGCAGCCCGGCGCAGTATTTT. Residues: CASSPLGSSPAQYF.